A single T cell receptor beta chain is shown here with its context. V lost 5 bases and J lost 2, with 12 bases in between. CDR3 length: 14 residues. Germline V gives CDR1 SNHLY, CDR2 FYNNEI. The authors' processing: By means of reference gene primer amplification, nucleated cell counts were estimated. Profiled with immunoSEQ multiplex PCR; TCRdb holds only in-frame clones, not every one. V and J calls and clone size follow that table, whereas D and trimming were derived from the DNA. Of around 350,000 clones listed, around nine tenths are singletons. The entry originates in a study of blood T cell repertoires in COVID-19. Study summary: There were acute and convalescent COVID-19 samples, and they came from the United States, Italy and Spain. Sources were T cells, B-cell-depleted T cells, or PBMCs; the material itself was cDNA or gDNA.

The TCR sequence derives from a human donor in a cohort sampled during active COVID-19. V gene TRBV2 combines with J gene TRBJ2-5; D is perhaps TRBD1 (6 bases). Sequencing input: peripheral blood. CDR3: CASSHTTGQETQYF. CDR3 DNA sequence: TGTGCCAGCAGTCACACAACAGGGCAAGAGACCCAGTACTTC.